These 26 T cell receptor beta chains came from one sample sequenced in a study of identical twins. TCRdb fed the 5' RACE reads into MiXCR, producing one record per CDR3 protein. The data contain some 710,000 distinct CDR3 sequences, approximately 6% of them singletons. What was sequenced was naive T cells sorted from blood. The receptor set was obtained from a man aged 18-30 years in good health.

This clonotype was recorded many times. The chain employs TRBV5-1 and TRBJ2-7, with D possibly TRBD1 on 5 matching bases. CDR1 is SGHRS and CDR2 is YFSETQ in the germline V gene. Between the trimmed V and J ends, which lost 3 bases and 0 bases, there was a span of 13 bases. CDR3 length: 15 residues. DNA of the CDR3: TGCGCCAGCAGCTCTACAGGCCGAAACTCCTACGAGCAGTACTTC. Protein sequence: CASSSTGRNSYEQYF.

This clonotype has ten or more counts. The V call is TRBV10-3, the J call TRBJ2-7; D is possibly TRBD1 (6 bases). Trimming removed 4 bases from V and 3 bases from J, with 10 bases in between. The CDR3 has 13 residues. In germline, CDR1 is ENHRY, CDR2 SYGVKD. Here the CDR3 DNA reads TGTGCCATCAGTGGAGTGGGACACTACGAGCAGTACTTC. Protein sequence: CAISGVGHYEQYF.

This clonotype has just a few counts. The rearrangement links TRBV29-1 to TRBJ2-3, with a possible D match to TRBD2 (6 bases). Deletions cut 5 bases from V and 6 bases from J, with 21 bases between. The CDR3 is 15 residues long. Germline CDR1 is SQVTM and CDR2 is ANQGSEA. In nucleotides, the CDR3 is TGCAGCGTTACCCTAGCGATCACGGCTTTGGATACGCAGTATTTT. Encoded protein: CSVTLAITALDTQYF.

The rearrangement links TRBV2 to TRBJ2-7; perhaps TRBD1 as D (6 bases). In germline, CDR1 is SNHLY, CDR2 FYNNEI. The V end was cut by 10 bases, the J end by 4 bases, with 14 bases between. CDR3 length: 12 amino acids. CDR3 coding DNA: TGTGCCATCCTAGGACAGTGGTACGAGCAGTACTTC. Residues: CAILGQWYEQYF.

Ten or more counts support this clonotype. CDR3 bases: TGCGCCAGCAGTGATTTTCGAGAGGGAGCCATCTTCGCTAATACGCAGTATTTT. Encoded protein: CASSDFREGAIFANTQYF. The V and J genes are TRBV10-1 and TRBJ2-3; D possibly corresponds to TRBD2 (5 bases). V was pared by 3 bases and J by 7 bases, with 26 bases between. This CDR3 spans 18 amino acids. In germline, CDR1 is WNHNN, CDR2 SYGVQD (reference sequence).

This clonotype was detected ten times or more. This CDR3 reads CATSRDIGYGYTF. The CDR3 DNA sequence: TGTGCCACCAGCAGAGATATAGGCTATGGCTACACCTTC. The chain couples TRBV15 to TRBJ1-2; D ambiguous. V was trimmed by 0 bases and J by 4 bases, leaving 6 bases between them. The CDR3 has 13 amino acids. Looked up from germline, CDR1 is LNHNV and CDR2 is YYDKDF (reference sequence).

At least ten counts were recorded for this clonotype. The J gene is TRBJ2-3, the V gene TRBV11-2; D is possibly TRBD2 (6 bases). Trimming took off 1 base at V and 2 bases at J, with 16 bases between the two ends. The CDR3 totals 17 residues. Germline lookup yields CDR1 SGHAT and CDR2 FQNNGV. The CDR3 DNA follows: TGTGCCAGCAGCTTAGGACCCGGGGGATGGAACACAGATACGCAGTATTTT. This sequence encodes CASSLGPGGWNTDTQYF.

This clonotype was seen at least ten times. The V call is TRBV11-2, the J call TRBJ2-3, with unresolved D. Germline V gene lookup returns CDR1 SGHAT and CDR2 FQNNGV. V dropped 4 bases and J dropped 1 base, with 3 bases sitting between them. The CDR3 contains 12 residues. This chain's CDR3 is CASSSGTDTQYF. CDR3 in DNA: TGTGCCAGCAGCTCAGGCACAGATACGCAGTATTTT.

Note on this clonotype: Relative to the germline gene, one junction end is altered; a read error may explain this. This chain uses TRBV12-3 or TRBV12-4 with TRBJ2-5, with TRBD1 as a possible D gene (5 bases). The CDR3 is 13 amino acids. The DNA of the CDR3 is TGTACCAGCAGAGCAGGGTCGGGAGAGACCCAGTACTTC. This translates into CTSRAGSGETQYF.

The V and J genes are TRBV20-1 and TRBJ2-7, with TRBD1 identical over 7 bases. This CDR3 is built from 14 residues. CDR1 and CDR2 from the germline V gene are DFQATT and SNEGSKA (reference sequence). V was pared by 0 bases and J by 4 bases, with 6 bases of the junction left unmatched. The CDR3 loop reads CSARDQHRGYEQYV. DNA for the CDR3: TGCAGTGCTAGAGATCAGCACAGGGGTTACGAGCAGTACGTC.

There are many counts of this clonotype. The V gene is TRBV6-5, the J gene TRBJ2-3; D gene unclear. The ends were cut back, 7 bases at V and 6 bases at J, with 8 bases in the middle. The germline gives CDR1 MNHEY, CDR2 SVGAGI. The CDR3 length is 11 residues. Written as DNA, the CDR3 is TGTGCCAGCACTCAGTACGATACGCAGTATTTT. This codes for CASTQYDTQYF.

This clonotype appeared many times. The chain employs TRBV20-1 and TRBJ2-1; D ambiguous. Germline CDR1 DFQATT, CDR2 SNEGSKA (reference sequence). V lost 4 bases to trimming and J lost 5 bases, with 3 bases between them. The CDR3 totals 10 residues. CDR3 loop: CSATHNEQFF. The CDR3 DNA is TGCAGTGCTACCCACAATGAGCAGTTCTTC.

At least ten counts were recorded for this clonotype. The rearrangement links TRBV5-1 to TRBJ2-2, with D perhaps matching TRBD1 (6 bases). This CDR3 is 15 amino acids long. Trimming left V 3 bases short and J 2 bases short, with 11 bases between. Per germline, CDR1 SGHRS and CDR2 YFSETQ. DNA of the CDR3: TGCGCCAGCAGCTCGCCGGGACAAAACACCGGGGAGCTGTTTTTT. Its translation: CASSSPGQNTGELFF.

In its sample, this clonotype was seen many times. The J gene is TRBJ1-1, the V gene TRBV29-1; D uncertain. V was cut by 3 bases and J by 1 base, with 12 bases left in between. The CDR3 covers 14 residues. Germline CDR1 and CDR2: SQVTM and ANQGSEA. CDR3 protein: CSVDPPPGNTEAFF. The CDR3 DNA reads TGCAGCGTTGACCCGCCACCGGGGAACACTGAAGCTTTCTTT.

This clonotype was detected ten times or more. The rearrangement uses TRBV7-9 and TRBJ2-7, with TRBD1 matching over 10 bases. CDR3 length: 15 amino acids. V dropped 5 bases and J dropped 2; count of bases not matched to a gene: 6. Germline CDR1 SEHNR, CDR2 FQNEAQ (reference sequence). CDR3 in DNA: TGTGCCAGCAGCACCCTCGGGACAGGGGCCTACGAGCAGTACTTC. Protein: CASSTLGTGAYEQYF.

The genes are TRBV4-3 and TRBJ2-2, with D perhaps assigned TRBD1 or TRBD2 (6 bases each). V was clipped by 5 bases and J by 1 base, with 14 bases between them. The CDR3 is 16 amino acids. Per the germline V gene, CDR1 is LGHNA and CDR2 is YSLEER. CDR3 nucleotides: TGCGCCAGCAGCGCTCAGGGGCGGGGGAACACCGGGGAGCTGTTTTTT. This encodes CASSAQGRGNTGELFF.

This clonotype was seen more than once but under ten times. In DNA, the CDR3 is TGCGCCAGCAGCTTACCCGATCTCAACACGGGACAGACCTACGAGCAGTACTTC. Translation: CASSLPDLNTGQTYEQYF. The chain links TRBV5-1 to TRBJ2-7, with 7 bases that match TRBD1. J gave up 2 bases and V 2 bases, and 16 bases lay outside the gene matches. This CDR3 region has 18 residues. The germline gives CDR1 SGHRS, CDR2 YFSETQ.

This clonotype was observed at least ten times. This chain links TRBV6-2 or TRBV6-3 with TRBJ2-1; no reliable D call. There are 15 residues in the CDR3. V was pared by 0 bases and J by 2 bases, with 8 bases between. CDR1 and CDR2 (germline): MNHEY, SVGEGT. This CDR3 is CASSYSGGPYNEQFF. The CDR3 region has the DNA TGTGCCAGCAGTTACTCCGGCGGACCCTACAATGAGCAGTTCTTC.

This clonotype was recorded at least ten times. V usage is TRBV5-1 and J usage is TRBJ2-1; 8 nucleotides agree with TRBD2. Germline lookup yields CDR1 SGHRS and CDR2 YFSETQ. The V and J ends lost 0 bases and 10 bases, in that order; junction bases with no gene match: 12. The CDR3 totals 16 residues. CDR3: CASSLGVSAGVLEQFF. CDR3 DNA: TGCGCCAGCAGCTTGGGGGTTTCAGCGGGAGTCTTGGAGCAGTTCTTC.

This clonotype has only a few counts. The chain links TRBV20-1 to TRBJ2-1; the match to TRBD2 covers 10 bases. The length of the CDR3 is 15 residues. Trimming took 0 bases from V and 6 from J; bases not matched to a gene: 5. Germline V CDR1 and CDR2: DFQATT, SNEGSKA (reference sequence). The CDR3 protein is CSAREPSGSINEQFF. CDR3 in DNA: TGCAGTGCTAGAGAGCCTAGCGGGAGCATCAATGAGCAGTTCTTC.

Note on this clonotype: The germline gene is not matched at one end of the junction; a read error may be the cause. The J gene is TRBJ2-3, the V gene TRBV9; D gene uncertain. The CDR3 has 8 residues. CDR1 is SGDLS and CDR2 is YYNGEE in the germline V gene. Here the CDR3 reads CASSPQVF. The CDR3 DNA is TGTGCCAGCAGCCCCCAAGTATTT. Combining the CDR3 with reference TRBV9 and TRBJ2-3 gives the whole variable domain DSGVTQTPKHLITATGQRVTLRCSPRSGDLSVYWYQQSLDQGLQFLIQYYNGEERAKGNILERFSAQQFPDLHSELNLSSLELGDSALYFCASSPQVFGPGTRLTVL.

This clonotype was seen many times. The CDR3: CASSFIGSHEQYV. The CDR3 bases are TGTGCCAGCAGTTTCATAGGCAGCCACGAGCAGTACGTC. The chain joins TRBV27 to TRBJ2-7; D gene ambiguous. In germline, CDR1 is MNHEY, CDR2 SMNVEV (reference sequence). V was pared by 3 bases and J by 5 bases, with 11 bases between. The CDR3 has 13 amino acids.

Many counts were recorded for this clonotype. The chain combines TRBV6-2 or TRBV6-3 with TRBJ2-7; D gene uncertain. This CDR3 contains 13 residues. Trimming cost V 3 bases and J 3 bases, with 9 bases left between them. Germline V CDR1 and CDR2: MNHEY, SVGEGT. The CDR3 DNA follows: TGTGCCAGCAGTTATGCCGGTTTCTACGAGCAGTACTTC. Its translation: CASSYAGFYEQYF.

This clonotype was observed a handful of times. The genes are TRBV12-3 or TRBV12-4 and TRBJ1-1; 12 bases are shared with TRBD1. This CDR3 is built from 17 residues. J was trimmed by 4 bases and V by 6 bases; bases with no gene match: 12. CDR3 DNA: TGTGCCAGCAGCCCGGGACAGGGGGCAATACCGGGCACTGAAGCTTTCTTT. Residues: CASSPGQGAIPGTEAFF.

This clonotype was seen at least ten times. This rearrangement joins TRBV30 to TRBJ1-1, with D hard to call. This CDR3 is 13 amino acids long. V was trimmed by 7 bases and J by 1 base, leaving 13 bases between them. Per germline, CDR1 GTSNPN and CDR2 SVGIG (reference sequence). CDR3 sequence reads: CASDLNGNTEAFF. The CDR3 region has the DNA TGTGCCTCCGACTTGAACGGGAACACTGAAGCTTTCTTT.

This clonotype has at least ten counts. The CDR3 reads CATSDSRAGDTEAFF. In DNA form, the CDR3 reads TGTGCCACCAGTGACTCCCGCGCGGGGGACACTGAAGCTTTCTTT. V is TRBV24-1 and J is TRBJ1-1; weak D call: TRBD1 (5 bases). CDR3 size: 15 residues. Germline V gene lookup returns CDR1 KGHDR and CDR2 SFDVKD. V lost 4 bases and J 3 bases, leaving 14 bases between the germline ends.